The 18 T cell receptor beta chains below come from one sample, sequenced in a study of T cells in Graves' hyperthyroidism and ophthalmopathy. Regions amplified from RNA transcripts were the TCR beta CDR3 regions. Using the HTBI primer set, a first-round RT-PCR was run on the TCR CDR3. Each CDR3 protein is one row after TCRdb ran MiXCR on the multiplex PCR reads. The table lists under 650,000 distinct CDR3 sequences, around 15% of them singletons. Sequencing input: blood. The source of these receptors is a woman in her twenties or thirties with Graves' hyperthyroidism.

This clonotype was observed at least ten times. J is TRBJ2-7 and V is TRBV6-5; 7 bases match TRBD2. The ends lost 2 bases at V and 2 bases at J; junction bases unmatched: 3. The V gene's germline CDR1 is MNHEY and CDR2 SVGAGI. This CDR3 is built from 14 residues. The CDR3 region has the DNA TGTGCCAGCAGTTACGGACTAGGGACCTACGAGCAGTACTTC. This translates into CASSYGLGTYEQYF.

This chain links TRBV3-1 with TRBJ1-4; maybe TRBD1 (5 bases). Germline-derived CDR1 and CDR2 are LGHDT and YNNKEL (reference sequence). This CDR3 comprises 16 residues. V was trimmed by 0 bases and J by 4 bases, leaving 12 bases between them. CDR3 sequence (DNA): TGTGCCAGCAGCCAAGATCAGGGTGTCGGTAATGAAAAACTGTTTTTT. This encodes CASSQDQGVGNEKLFF.

This chain joins TRBV4-2 and TRBJ2-7, with no clear D. The germline V gene has CDR1 LGHNA and CDR2 YNFKEQ. This CDR3 contains 15 residues. V was shortened by 0 bases and J by 4 bases, with 13 bases between the two germline ends. The CDR3 region has the DNA TGTGCCAGCAGCCAAGAGGATGGTGAATTTTACGAGCAGTACTTC. Translation gives CASSQEDGEFYEQYF.

The chain couples TRBV19 to TRBJ1-1; a weak D match, TRBD1 (6 bases). The CDR3 is 14 amino acids. V was shortened by 5 bases and J by 4 bases, with 14 bases between the two germline ends. Germline V gene sequence: CDR1 LNHDA, CDR2 SQIVND (reference sequence). CDR3 DNA: TGTGCCAGTAGTGTAACAGGGTCGGTCACTGAAGCTTTCTTT. Translated: CASSVTGSVTEAFF. Using reference TRBV19 and TRBJ1-1 for the parts outside the CDR3, the full variable domain is DGGITQSPKYLFRKEGQNVTLSCEQNLNHDAMYWYRQDPGQGLRLIYYSQIVNDFQKGDIAEGYSVSREKKESFPLTVTSAQKNPTAFYLCASSVTGSVTEAFFGQGTRLTVV.

This clonotype was observed many times. The chain carries TRBV5-1 and TRBJ2-7; D unresolved. Deletions cut 3 bases from V and 2 bases from J, with 12 bases between. Germline V gene lookup returns CDR1 SGHRS and CDR2 YFSETQ. The CDR3 sequence is 14 residues long. The CDR3 DNA reads TGCGCCAGCAGCTCGGGTGGTGGGGCCTACGAGCAGTACTTC. Encoded protein: CASSSGGGAYEQYF.

V is TRBV4-2 and J is TRBJ2-2, with 7 bases identical to TRBD1. CDR1 and CDR2 from the germline V gene are LGHNA and YNFKEQ. The J segment lost 0 bases and the V segment lost 4 bases, leaving 5 bases of the junction unmatched. CDR3 length: 16 residues. The CDR3 DNA reads TGTGCCAGCAGCCCTTCGGGACAGTCGAACACCGGGGAGCTGTTTTTT. This translates into CASSPSGQSNTGELFF.

This clonotype was recorded a few times. In DNA form, the CDR3 reads TGTGCCAGCAGCTTACCCGCGGTTCGGGCAGGGATGTCCGGGGAGCTGTTTTTT. It yields the protein CASSLPAVRAGMSGELFF. The genes are TRBV7-9 and TRBJ2-2; a weak D match, TRBD1 (5 bases). Germline values: CDR1 SEHNR, CDR2 FQNEAQ (reference sequence). V lost 2 bases and J 6 bases, leaving 22 bases between the germline ends. The CDR3 is made up of 18 amino acids.

A remark on this clonotype: Given a much more abundant clone one base away, this may be a read error. The limits of the CDR3 on the DNA are not certain, so only TCRdb's listed CDR3 is given. This chain uses TRBV9 with TRBJ1-2; the table assigns TRBD1, which was not confirmed against the DNA. Germline CDR1 is SGDLS and CDR2 is YYNGEE. The CDR3 is 13 amino acids long, termini counted. CDR3 protein: CASSVGTGTGCTF.

This chain links TRBV10-3 with TRBJ2-1, with 7 bases aligning to TRBD1. The germline CDR1 and CDR2 sequences are ENHRY and SYGVKD. With 1 base clipped from V and 9 bases from J, the junction kept 3 bases outside the gene matches. The CDR3 sequence is 13 residues long. CDR3 nucleotides: TGTGCCATCAGTGAGTTAGGGGACAGTGAGCAGTTCTTC. Its translation is CAISELGDSEQFF.

This clonotype occurred many times. The J gene is TRBJ2-5, the V gene TRBV28, with 7 nucleotides matching TRBD1. This CDR3 is 14 amino acids long. CDR1 and CDR2 (germline): MDHEN, SYDVKM. V lost 4 bases to trimming and J lost 6 bases; unmatched junction nucleotides: 8. CDR3 protein: CASSSTGSIQTQYF. The CDR3 bases are TGTGCCAGCAGTTCGACAGGGAGTATACAGACCCAGTACTTC.

In its sample, this clonotype was seen a few times. J is TRBJ2-2 and V is TRBV7-9; TRBD2 aligns across 7 bases. CDR3 length: 14 residues. Germline-derived CDR1 and CDR2 are SEHNR and FQNEAQ (reference sequence). J lost 5 bases, V lost 5 bases, and 5 bases had no gene match. CDR3 loop: CASSRDGRTGELFF. In DNA, the CDR3 is TGTGCCAGCAGCCGGGACGGGAGGACCGGGGAGCTGTTTTTT.

The chain joins TRBV6-1 to TRBJ1-1; D unresolved. CDR3 size: 14 residues. V lost 8 bases, J lost 3 bases, and 16 bases lay in between. Germline V gene data show CDR1 as MNHNS and CDR2 as SASEGT. DNA for the CDR3: TGTGCCAGCTCATGGGAGGGAGGGTACACTGAAGCTTTCTTT. This translates into CASSWEGGYTEAFF.

This clonotype was seen ten or more times. The chain combines TRBV15 with TRBJ2-7; D unresolved. Germline V gene lookup returns CDR1 LNHNV and CDR2 YYDKDF (reference sequence). The CDR3 contains 13 residues. The germline V and J ends were trimmed by 8 bases and 6 bases, with 17 bases remaining between them. CDR3 sequence reads: CATGPRQASEQYF. In DNA, the CDR3 is TGTGCCACCGGGCCTCGGCAGGCATCCGAGCAGTACTTC.

The genes are TRBV7-8 and TRBJ1-2; D is unresolved. Germline V lookup: CDR1 SGHVS, CDR2 FQNEAQ. CDR3 length: 12 residues. V was clipped by 3 bases and J by 8 bases, with 10 bases between them. DNA of the CDR3: TGTGCCAGCAGCTTTAATGCAGGAGGCTACACCTTC. Translated, it gives CASSFNAGGYTF.

There are many counts of this clonotype. The chain links TRBV2 to TRBJ2-1, with D perhaps given as TRBD1 or TRBD2 (6 bases each). This CDR3 is built from 16 residues. Germline CDR1 SNHLY, CDR2 FYNNEI. V was clipped by 4 bases and J by 3 bases, with 16 bases between them. The CDR3 DNA is TGTGCCAGCAGTGGACAACAGGGAGGTAGCTACAATGAGCAGTTCTTC. Translating it yields CASSGQQGGSYNEQFF.

This clonotype came up many times. The V call is TRBV5-5, the J call TRBJ2-1; 9 positions match TRBD2. Germline CDR1 reads SGHKS; CDR2 reads YYEKEE (reference sequence). The V gene end was trimmed by 1 base and the J gene end by 4 bases; junction bases not matched to a gene: 3. This CDR3 comprises 15 residues. The CDR3 is CASSLRTSEYNEQFF. The CDR3 DNA follows: TGTGCCAGCAGCTTGAGGACTAGCGAGTACAATGAGCAGTTCTTC.

This clonotype was seen many times. The rearrangement uses TRBV6-6 and TRBJ2-3; 9 bases agree with TRBD2. V was pared by 1 base and J by 4 bases, with 6 bases of the junction left unmatched. CDR3 size: 16 residues. Germline V lookup: CDR1 MNHNY, CDR2 SVGAGI (reference sequence). The CDR3 loop reads CASSYLVSGSPDTQYF. CDR3 nucleotides: TGTGCCAGCAGTTACTTGGTTAGCGGGAGTCCAGATACGCAGTATTTT.

This clonotype showed up many times. This rearrangement joins TRBV2 to TRBJ2-2; D remains ambiguous. The V and J ends lost 8 bases and 4 bases respectively, with 11 bases between them. The germline gives CDR1 SNHLY, CDR2 FYNNEI. This CDR3 is 13 amino acids long. In DNA form, the CDR3 reads TGTGCCAGCCGAAGGCTAAGCACCGGGGAGCTGTTTTTT. It codes for CASRRLSTGELFF.